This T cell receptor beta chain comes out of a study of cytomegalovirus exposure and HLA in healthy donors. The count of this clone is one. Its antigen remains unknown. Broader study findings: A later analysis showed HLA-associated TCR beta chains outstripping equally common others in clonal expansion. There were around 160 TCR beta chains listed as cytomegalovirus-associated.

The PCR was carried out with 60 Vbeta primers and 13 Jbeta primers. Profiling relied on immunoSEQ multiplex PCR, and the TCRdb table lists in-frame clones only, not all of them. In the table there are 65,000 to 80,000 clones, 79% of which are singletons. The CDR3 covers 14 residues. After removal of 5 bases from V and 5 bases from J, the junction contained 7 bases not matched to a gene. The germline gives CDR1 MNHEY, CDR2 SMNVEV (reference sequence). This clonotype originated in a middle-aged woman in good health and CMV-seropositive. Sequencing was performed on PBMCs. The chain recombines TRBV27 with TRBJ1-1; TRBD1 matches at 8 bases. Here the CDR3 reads CASSAYRGGTEAFF. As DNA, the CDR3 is TGTGCCAGCAGTGCTTACAGGGGGGGGACTGAAGCTTTCTTT.